These 22 T cell receptor beta chains were sequenced from one sample in a study of shared clonotypes between healthy human individuals (dated by TCRdb to the early 2020s). Library prep was done by the immunoSEQ multiplex PCR assay. TCRdb stores this immuneACCESS table with in-frame sequences only. Part of the clones is absent; in the studies checked, under half of the shortfall reflects unresolved V genes, and no reason is known for the rest. Across this sample there are around 940,000 clones, with about 80% seen only once. The ten largest clones add up to over 1.3% of the sample. The sample was memory CD4+ T cells sorted from blood. The intended sense of this specimen's cell subset or site label: CD45RA-negative fraction. The receptors were sampled from a man aged 18-30 years in good health.

This clone was seen a single time. The CDR3 spells CASSLVADNTGELFF. The CDR3 nucleotides are TGCGCCAGCAGCTTGGTTGCGGACAACACCGGGGAGCTGTTTTTT. The V and J genes are TRBV5-1 and TRBJ2-2; D remains unclear. Trimming took off 0 bases at V and 2 bases at J, with 8 bases between the two ends. CDR1 and CDR2 (germline): SGHRS, YFSETQ. This CDR3 contains 15 residues.

The chain recombines TRBV6-5 with TRBJ2-3, with a tentative D call TRBD1 (5 bases). The CDR3 consists of 15 residues. V was pared by 2 bases and J by 3 bases, with 12 bases between. CDR1 and CDR2 (germline): MNHEY, SVGAGI. The CDR3 DNA reads as TGTGCCAGCAGTTACCGTCAGGGAAGAACAGATACGCAGTATTTT. This codes for CASSYRQGRTDTQYF.

The chain recombines TRBV5-6 with TRBJ2-1; 10 bases map to TRBD1. CDR1 is SGHDT, CDR2 YYEEEE, per germline. The CDR3 is 16 amino acids. Losses at the gene ends were 3 bases for V and 7 bases for J; bases not matched to a gene: 10. The CDR3 bases are TGTGCCAGCAGCTGGGGGAAGGGACAGGGGCGGAATGAGCAGTTCTTC. Translated, it gives CASSWGKGQGRNEQFF.

This sequence joins TRBV5-1 and TRBJ1-2; TRBD1 agrees at 12 bases. Trimming at V came to 4 bases and at J to 5 bases, leaving 9 bases not matched to a gene. This CDR3 has 16 amino acids. Germline-derived CDR1 and CDR2 are SGHRS and YFSETQ. CDR3 amino acids: CASSSSGTGGGYGYTF. The CDR3 coding sequence is TGCGCCAGCAGCAGTTCCGGGACAGGGGGCGGATATGGCTACACCTTC.

The genes are TRBV18 and TRBJ1-2; D is unresolved. V shed 4 bases and J shed 6 bases, with 12 bases lying between them. CDR1 and CDR2 from the germline V gene are KGHSH and LQKENI. CDR3 length equals 13 residues. The CDR3 DNA follows: TGTGCCAGCTCACTCCAGAGGTGGGATGGCTACACCTTC. Encoded protein: CASSLQRWDGYTF.

The V gene is TRBV19, the J gene TRBJ2-3; TRBD1 agrees at 8 bases. The CDR3 has 14 amino acids. V was pared by 3 bases and J by 4 bases, with 3 bases of the junction left unmatched. CDR1 LNHDA and CDR2 SQIVND come from the germline V gene (reference sequence). This chain's CDR3 is CASSISRGPDTQYF. CDR3 nucleotides: TGTGCCAGTAGTATTAGCAGGGGGCCAGATACGCAGTATTTT.

This chain uses TRBV27 with TRBJ1-1, with 8 bases fitting TRBD1. CDR3 size: 14 residues. The germline gives CDR1 MNHEY, CDR2 SMNVEV (reference sequence). The ends lost 7 bases at V and 1 base at J; junction bases unmatched: 5. The CDR3 spells CASKIQGENTEAFF. In DNA form, the CDR3 reads TGTGCCAGCAAAATACAGGGGGAGAACACTGAAGCTTTCTTT.

This clone was seen just once. This chain uses TRBV4-3 with TRBJ2-2, with 7 bases that match TRBD1. V dropped 3 bases and J dropped 1; count of bases not matched to a gene: 2. From germline, CDR1 is LGHNA and CDR2 YSLEER. The CDR3 consists of 15 residues. The CDR3 DNA sequence: TGCGCCAGCAGCCAGGGGGACAGGAACACCGGGGAGCTGTTTTTT. Translation gives CASSQGDRNTGELFF.

This sequence joins TRBV6-6 and TRBJ1-1, with D possibly TRBD1 on 6 matching bases. Per the germline V gene, CDR1 is MNHNY and CDR2 is SVGAGI (reference sequence). CDR3 size: 15 residues. Trimming removed 5 bases at V and 1 base at J, with 14 bases between. CDR3 residues: CASSAGTIKNTEAFF. The CDR3 DNA follows: TGTGCCAGCAGTGCCGGGACAATAAAGAACACTGAAGCTTTCTTT.

This chain uses TRBV7-8 with TRBJ1-2, with 7 positions matching TRBD1. V gave up 1 base and J gave up 4 bases; unmatched junction bases: 3. The CDR3 extends over 14 amino acids. Germline assignment: CDR1 SGHVS and CDR2 FQNEAQ. CDR3 amino acids: CASSLDNRGYGYTF. Written as DNA, the CDR3 is TGTGCCAGCAGCTTAGATAACAGGGGCTATGGCTACACCTTC.

The genes are TRBV7-6 and TRBJ2-1; 10 bases are a match to TRBD1. Trimming cost V 1 base and J 9 bases; bases outside gene matches: 9. The CDR3 contains 16 residues. CDR1 and CDR2 (germline): SGHVS, FNYEAQ. CDR3: CASSLVGGQGGTEQFF. CDR3 nucleotides: TGTGCCAGCAGCTTAGTGGGCGGACAGGGGGGCACTGAGCAGTTCTTC.

The CDR3, as DNA: TGTGCCAGCGGCTGGACGGCTAACTATGGCTACACCTTC. It yields the protein CASGWTANYGYTF. V is TRBV28 and J is TRBJ1-2; no firm D call. The CDR3 contains 13 residues. Trimming took off 8 bases at V and 0 bases at J, with 10 bases between the two ends. The germline V gene encodes CDR1 MDHEN and CDR2 SYDVKM.

The chain has TRBV28 and TRBJ1-4; TRBD1 matches at 9 bases. The CDR3 length is 16 residues. Germline values: CDR1 MDHEN, CDR2 SYDVKM. With V trimmed by 1 base and J by 6 bases, 6 bases remained unmatched. For the CDR3, the DNA is TGTGCCAGCAGTTTATTATCGGACAGGGGATATGAAAAACTGTTTTTT. It is translated as CASSLLSDRGYEKLFF. Drawing the rest from reference TRBV28 and TRBJ1-4, the complete variable domain is DVKVTQSSRYLVKRTGEKVFLECVQDMDHENMFWYRQDPGLGLRLIYFSYDVKMKEKGDIPEGYSVSREKKERFSLILESASTNQTSMYLCASSLLSDRGYEKLFFGSGTQLSVL.

V and J are TRBV18 and TRBJ1-1; 7 nucleotides align to TRBD1. From germline, CDR1 is KGHSH and CDR2 LQKENI. V lost 4 bases and J lost 0; bases outside the gene matches: 5. The length of the CDR3 is 15 residues. The CDR3 DNA reads as TGTGCCAGCTCACTTGCGACAGGGATGAACACTGAAGCTTTCTTT. The encoded protein is CASSLATGMNTEAFF.

V usage is TRBV6-1 and J usage is TRBJ2-7, with 8 bases that match TRBD2. Germline assignment: CDR1 MNHNS and CDR2 SASEGT. The V segment lost 6 bases and the J segment 6 bases; nucleotides outside the gene matches: 10. This CDR3 has 14 residues. CDR3 DNA: TGTGCCAGCAGAACCCGGGAGGGCCCCCGCGAGCAGTACTTC. Its translation: CASRTREGPREQYF.

This sequence joins TRBV5-1 and TRBJ1-2, with 7 bases matching TRBD1. Germline lookup yields CDR1 SGHRS and CDR2 YFSETQ. The CDR3 extends over 14 amino acids. V was clipped by 2 bases and J by 6 bases; unmatched bases: 7. The CDR3, as DNA: TGCGCCAGCAGCTTAATTACAGGGGCGGATGGCTACACCTTC. Amino acids: CASSLITGADGYTF.

The V call is TRBV19, the J call TRBJ2-3; TRBD2 matches 11 bases. The CDR3 is made up of 15 amino acids. V lost 5 bases and J lost 4; bases outside the gene matches: 5. Looked up from germline, CDR1 is LNHDA and CDR2 is SQIVND (reference sequence). Here the CDR3 reads CASSHTSGSADTQYF. The DNA of the CDR3 is TGTGCCAGTAGTCATACTAGCGGGAGCGCAGATACGCAGTATTTT.

This clone was seen more than once but under ten times. The rearrangement uses TRBV9 and TRBJ2-7; no clear D gene. This CDR3 region has 16 residues. The germline V gene has CDR1 SGDLS and CDR2 YYNGEE. V lost 0 bases to trimming and J lost 3 bases, with 16 bases between them. The chain's CDR3 is CASSVDGVRGSYEQYF. For the CDR3, the DNA is TGTGCCAGCAGCGTAGATGGGGTAAGAGGAAGCTACGAGCAGTACTTC.

In its sample, this clone was seen once. CDR3 coding DNA: TGCGCCAGCAGCCAAGATCCCGGAAGGTTACCCTACGAGCAGTACTTC. This encodes CASSQDPGRLPYEQYF. V usage is TRBV4-3 and J usage is TRBJ2-7; D call uncertain. This CDR3 region has 16 residues. The germline gives CDR1 LGHNA, CDR2 YSLEER. Trimming shortened V by 0 bases and J by 2 bases, and 14 bases separated the two germline ends.

This chain joins TRBV30 and TRBJ1-2; tentative D call: TRBD1 (5 bases). This CDR3 region has 14 residues. Trimming removed 0 bases from V and 3 bases from J, with 11 bases in between. CDR1 is GTSNPN and CDR2 is SVGIG in the germline V gene (reference sequence). CDR3 sequence reads: CAWSVWSGYYGYTF. The DNA for the CDR3 is TGTGCCTGGAGTGTTTGGTCAGGGTACTATGGCTACACCTTC.

The CDR3 DNA is TGCAGCGTGCCGGGACTCCCTTCGAATGAGCAGTTCTTC. Residues: CSVPGLPSNEQFF. J is TRBJ2-1 and V is TRBV29-1; perhaps TRBD2 as D (6 bases). V shed 6 bases and J shed 7 bases, with 16 bases lying between them. This CDR3 is built from 13 residues. Per the germline V gene, CDR1 is SQVTM and CDR2 is ANQGSEA.

The rearrangement uses TRBV7-2 and TRBJ1-4; 7 bases align to TRBD1. The CDR3 loop spans 16 amino acids. V lost 5 bases to trimming and J lost 8 bases; unmatched junction nucleotides: 14. Germline CDR1 SGHTA, CDR2 FQGNSA. The CDR3 bases are TGTGCCAGCAGCCTCTCCAAACAGGGGACTTTGGAAAAACTGTTTTTT. Protein sequence: CASSLSKQGTLEKLFF.